These T cell receptor beta chains were read from a single sample in a study of Graves' ophthalmopathy and Graves' hyperthyroidism. TCRdb called the multiplex PCR reads again in MiXCR, with one record for every CDR3 protein. This sample carries about half a million distinct CDR3 sequences, approximately 15% of them seen once, and the ten largest clones take approximately 9.8%. Sequenced sample: blood. The origin of the receptors is a woman aged 25 to 45 with Graves' ophthalmopathy. The CDR3 runs from the conserved cysteine through the conserved F or W. D genes are given only for firm matches. Rows may omit the clone size; those that give it use once, few, many or a size class.

v_gene	abundance	d_gene	j_gene	CDR3aa	CDR3nt
TRBV6-1	many	TRBD1	TRBJ2-2	CASSEAEDRGPTGELFF	TGTGCCAGCAGTGAAGCGGAGGACAGGGGGCCGACCGGGGAGCTGTTTTTT
TRBV5-1	many	TRBD1	TRBJ2-7	CASSTPGQTYEQYF	TGCGCCAGCAGCACGCCGGGACAGACCTACGAGCAGTACTTC
TRBV6-2/TRBV6-3	.	TRBD1	TRBJ2-7	CASSYDWDRGQDEQYF	TGTGCCAGCAGTTACGATTGGGACAGGGGGCAGGACGAGCAGTACTTC
TRBV19	.	.	TRBJ2-7	CASSKNKGSYEQYF	TGTGCCAGTAGCAAGAATAAGGGATCCTACGAGCAGTACTTC
TRBV12-5	few	TRBD1	TRBJ1-1	CASGAPPTGPIRTEAFF	TGTGCTAGTGGGGCCCCTCCGACAGGGCCAATAAGGACTGAAGCTTTCTTT
TRBV7-3	.	.	TRBJ2-2	CASSLIQTGELFF	TGTGCCAGCAGCTTAATCCAGACCGGGGAGCTGTTTTTT
TRBV12-3/TRBV12-4	many	.	TRBJ1-1	CAIAGRWNTEAFF	TGTGCCATCGCGGGACGGTGGAACACTGAAGCTTTCTTT
TRBV20-1	many	.	TRBJ1-6	CSASRTAPPLHF	TGCAGTGCAAGCAGGACGGCACCACCCCTCCACTTT
TRBV29-1	.	.	TRBJ1-1	CSVEDRDGNTEAFF	TGCAGCGTTGAAGATCGGGACGGTAACACTGAAGCTTTCTTT
TRBV20-1	many	.	TRBJ1-5	CSALEYSNQPQHF	TGCAGTGCCCTAGAGTATAGCAATCAGCCCCAGCATTTT
TRBV20-1	many	.	TRBJ1-6	CSARDTGTYNSPLHF	TGCAGTGCTAGAGATACGGGGACCTATAATTCACCCCTCCACTTT
TRBV3-1	few	.	TRBJ1-3	CASSPDRTGNTIYF	TGTGCCAGCAGCCCAGACAGGACCGGAAACACCATATATTTT
TRBV30	many	TRBD1	TRBJ2-5	CAWNAGGTQYF	TGTGCCTGGAACGCAGGGGGGACCCAGTACTTC
TRBV27	many	TRBD1	TRBJ1-5	CASRQGVSSQPQHF	TGTGCCAGCCGACAGGGAGTGAGCAGTCAGCCCCAGCATTTT
TRBV3-1	many	.	TRBJ1-6	CASSQGHSPLHF	TGTGCCAGCAGCCAGGGCCATTCACCCCTCCACTTT
TRBV30	.	.	TRBJ1-5	CAWSVARSNQPQHF	TGTGCCTGGAGTGTAGCCAGGAGCAATCAGCCCCAGCATTTT
TRBV30	few	TRBD1	TRBJ2-2	CAWSTRGLANTGELFF	TGTGCCTGGAGTACCAGGGGGCTCGCGAACACCGGGGAGCTGTTTTTT
TRBV20-1	many	TRBD1	TRBJ1-1	CSARDSRGAEAFF	TGCAGTGCTAGAGATTCCAGGGGGGCTGAAGCTTTCTTT
TRBV7-2	many	.	TRBJ2-2	CASSPKNTGELFF	TGTGCCAGCAGCCCCAAGAACACCGGGGAGCTGTTTTTT
TRBV11-2	many	.	TRBJ1-2	CASSPPGASEGYTF	TGTGCCAGCAGCCCCCCCGGCGCATCGGAAGGCTACACCTTC
TRBV7-8	many	.	TRBJ1-1	CASSWDLKVNTEAFF	TGTGCCAGCAGCTGGGACCTGAAAGTGAACACTGAAGCTTTCTTT
TRBV20-1	many	TRBD1	TRBJ1-2	CSATYRGFYGYTF	TGCAGTGCTACCTACAGGGGCTTCTATGGCTACACCTTC
TRBV7-6	many	.	TRBJ2-7	CASSLAGKYEQYF	TGTGCCAGCAGCTTAGCGGGAAAATACGAGCAGTACTTC
TRBV6-5	many	.	TRBJ1-3	CASSYGFGNTIYF	TGTGCCAGCAGTTACGGATTCGGAAACACCATATATTTT
TRBV4-1	few	.	TRBJ2-5	CASSQDRGYPETQYF	TGCGCCAGCAGCCAAGATAGAGGCTACCCAGAGACCCAGTACTTC
TRBV6-5	many	.	TRBJ1-5	CASSYTSDPRAQHF	TGTGCCAGCAGTTATACTTCGGATCCTCGAGCCCAGCATTTT
TRBV18	many	.	TRBJ1-2	CASSPNLGSNYGYTF	TGTGCCAGCTCACCAAATCTTGGTTCTAACTATGGCTACACCTTC
TRBV12-3/TRBV12-4	many	.	TRBJ2-5	CASSFGRTQETQYF	TGTGCCAGCAGTTTTGGTCGGACCCAAGAGACCCAGTACTTC
TRBV30	many	TRBD2	TRBJ2-5	CAQSGTTGETQYF	TGTGCCCAGAGCGGGACCACCGGGGAGACCCAGTACTTC
TRBV2	many	TRBD2	TRBJ2-3	CASSLGLAGGPKDTQYF	TGTGCCAGCAGTTTGGGACTAGCGGGAGGGCCGAAAGATACGCAGTATTTT
TRBV11-2	.	.	TRBJ2-2	CASSFSPGANTGELFF	TGTGCCAGCAGCTTTTCACCGGGCGCAAACACCGGGGAGCTGTTTTTT
TRBV20-1	many	TRBD1	TRBJ1-6	CSAPSWTGENSPLHF	TGCAGTGCTCCTTCTTGGACAGGAGAGAATTCACCCCTCCACTTT
TRBV6-2/TRBV6-3	.	TRBD2	TRBJ2-7	CASSYSMTSRTSYEQYF	TGTGCCAGCAGTTACTCTATGACTAGCCGAACCTCCTACGAGCAGTACTTC
TRBV12-3/TRBV12-4	many	.	TRBJ1-2	CASTPRAQGGYTF	TGTGCCAGCACCCCACGGGCCCAAGGAGGCTACACCTTC
TRBV2	many	.	TRBJ1-3	CATVGQPRYSGNTIYF	TGTGCTACGGTAGGACAACCAAGGTACTCTGGAAACACCATATATTTT
TRBV5-1	many	TRBD1	TRBJ2-7	CASSAGQGRVCEQYF	TGCGCCAGCAGCGCGGGACAGGGGAGGGTCTGCGAGCAGTACTTC
TRBV30	many	.	TRBJ2-5	CACHRQFQETQYF	TGTGCCTGCCACAGACAGTTCCAAGAGACCCAGTACTTC
TRBV7-9	many	.	TRBJ1-6	CASSDRDSPLHF	TGTGCCAGCAGCGACCGGGACTCACCCCTCCACTTT
TRBV12-3/TRBV12-4	many	.	TRBJ2-7	CASRQLTGAYEQYF	TGTGCCAGCAGGCAACTGACAGGAGCCTACGAGCAGTACTTC
TRBV7-2	many	.	TRBJ2-7	CASSHPPSGLAQLSYEQYF	TGTGCCAGCAGCCACCCACCATCGGGACTTGCCCAACTCTCCTACGAGCAGTACTTC
TRBV6-1	.	.	TRBJ1-6	CASRQKAYNSPLHF	TGTGCCAGCAGACAGAAGGCTTATAATTCACCCCTCCACTTT
TRBV27	few	.	TRBJ2-7	CASSSTDSLYEQYF	TGTGCCAGCAGTTCCACGGATTCTTTGTACGAGCAGTACTTC
TRBV20-1	few	TRBD2	TRBJ2-7	CSARSGLAGLYEQYF	TGCAGTGCTAGATCGGGACTAGCGGGTCTCTACGAGCAGTACTTC
TRBV28	.	.	TRBJ2-7	CASRLPGENYEQYF	TGTGCCAGCAGGTTGCCGGGAGAAAACTACGAGCAGTACTTC
TRBV6-2/TRBV6-3	.	TRBD2	TRBJ2-2	CASSYQGTSGRTAGELFF	TGTGCCAGCAGTTACCAAGGGACTAGCGGGAGAACGGCCGGGGAGCTGTTTTTT
TRBV4-1	many	.	TRBJ2-6	CASSQDSSGANVLTF	TGCGCCAGCAGCCAAGACAGCTCTGGGGCCAACGTCCTGACTTTC